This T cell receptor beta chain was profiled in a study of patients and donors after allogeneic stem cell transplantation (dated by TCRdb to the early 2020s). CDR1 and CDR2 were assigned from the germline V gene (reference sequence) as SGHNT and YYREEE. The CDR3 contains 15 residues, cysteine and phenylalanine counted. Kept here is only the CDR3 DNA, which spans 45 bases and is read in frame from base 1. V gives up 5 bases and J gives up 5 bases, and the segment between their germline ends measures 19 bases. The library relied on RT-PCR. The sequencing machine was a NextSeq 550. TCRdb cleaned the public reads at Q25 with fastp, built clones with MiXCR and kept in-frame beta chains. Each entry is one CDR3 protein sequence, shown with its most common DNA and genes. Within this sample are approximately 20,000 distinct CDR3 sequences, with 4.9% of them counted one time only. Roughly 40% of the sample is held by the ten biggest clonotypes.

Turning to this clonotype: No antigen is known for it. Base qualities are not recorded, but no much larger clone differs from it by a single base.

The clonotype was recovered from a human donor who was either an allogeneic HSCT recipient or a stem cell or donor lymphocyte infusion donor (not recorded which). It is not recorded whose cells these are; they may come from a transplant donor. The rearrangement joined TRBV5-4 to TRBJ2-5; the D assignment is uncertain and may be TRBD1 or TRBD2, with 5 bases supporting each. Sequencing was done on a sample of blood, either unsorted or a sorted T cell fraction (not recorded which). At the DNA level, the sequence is TGTGCCAGCAGGCAGGGACCCGCAATCGGGGAGACCCAGTACTTC. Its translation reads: CASRQGPAIGETQYF.